This TCR beta chain was observed in a study of T cell responses to AZD1222 COVID-19 vaccine. The CDR3 has 15 residues. CDR1 LNHDA and CDR2 SQIVND come from the germline V gene (reference sequence). The trim removed 1 base at V and 3 bases at J, leaving 2 bases unmatched. Profiling relied on immunoSEQ multiplex PCR, and the TCRdb table lists in-frame clones only, not all of them. The table records about 170,000 clones, 85% to 90% of them present only once. V is TRBV19 and J is TRBJ2-4; the match to TRBD1 covers 8 bases. This sample comprised peripheral blood, obtained on day 0 of AZD1222 vaccination. The TCR was taken from an adult in good health. As DNA, the CDR3 is TGTGCCAGTAGTATAGCAGGACAGGGCAAAAACATTCAGTACTTC. Translation: CASSIAGQGKNIQYF.